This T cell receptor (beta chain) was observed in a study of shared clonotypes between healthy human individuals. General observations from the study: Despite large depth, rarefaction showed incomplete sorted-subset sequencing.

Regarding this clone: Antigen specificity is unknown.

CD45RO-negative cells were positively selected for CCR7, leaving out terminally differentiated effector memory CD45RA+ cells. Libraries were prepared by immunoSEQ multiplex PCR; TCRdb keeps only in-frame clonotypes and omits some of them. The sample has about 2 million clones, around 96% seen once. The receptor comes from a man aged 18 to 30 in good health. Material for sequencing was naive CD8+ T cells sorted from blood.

This chain's CDR3 is CASSQGQGSGNQPQHF. The DNA of the CDR3 is TGCGCCAGCAGCCAAGGACAGGGTTCGGGCAATCAGCCCCAGCATTTT. The chain recombines TRBV4-1 with TRBJ1-5, with TRBD1 matching 7 bases. The V and J ends lost 1 base and 2 bases, in that order; junction bases with no gene match: 5. CDR3 length equals 16 residues. Germline V CDR1 and CDR2: MGHRA, YSYEKL.